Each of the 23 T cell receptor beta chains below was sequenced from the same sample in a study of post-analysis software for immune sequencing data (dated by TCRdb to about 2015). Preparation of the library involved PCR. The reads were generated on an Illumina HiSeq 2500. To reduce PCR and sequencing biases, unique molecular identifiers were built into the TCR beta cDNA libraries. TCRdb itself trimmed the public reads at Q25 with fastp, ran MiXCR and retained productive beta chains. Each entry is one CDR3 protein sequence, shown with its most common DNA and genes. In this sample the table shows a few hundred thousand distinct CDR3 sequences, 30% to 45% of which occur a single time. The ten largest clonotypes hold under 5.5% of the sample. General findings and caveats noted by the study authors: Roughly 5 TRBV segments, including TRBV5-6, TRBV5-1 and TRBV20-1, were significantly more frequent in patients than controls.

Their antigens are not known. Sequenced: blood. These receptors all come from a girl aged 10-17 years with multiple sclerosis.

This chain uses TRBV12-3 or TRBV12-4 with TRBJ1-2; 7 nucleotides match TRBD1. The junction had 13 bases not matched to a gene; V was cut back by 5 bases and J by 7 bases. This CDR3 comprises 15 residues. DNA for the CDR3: TGTGCCAGCAGTCATTCGGGGACAGTTCTAGTTGGCTACACCTTC. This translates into CASSHSGTVLVGYTF.

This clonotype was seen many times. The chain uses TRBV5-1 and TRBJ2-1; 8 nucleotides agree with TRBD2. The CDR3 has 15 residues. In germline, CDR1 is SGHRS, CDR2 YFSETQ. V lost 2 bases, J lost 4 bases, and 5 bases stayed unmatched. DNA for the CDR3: TGCGCCAGCAGCTTAGCGGGAGAGGCTTACAATGAGCAGTTCTTC. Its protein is CASSLAGEAYNEQFF. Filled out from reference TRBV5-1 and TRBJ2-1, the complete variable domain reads KAGVTQTPRYLIKTRGQQVTLSCSPISGHRSVSWYQQTPGQGLQFLFEYFSETQRNKGNFPGRFSGRQFSNSRSEMNVSTLELGDSALYLCASSLAGEAYNEQFFGPGTRLTVL.

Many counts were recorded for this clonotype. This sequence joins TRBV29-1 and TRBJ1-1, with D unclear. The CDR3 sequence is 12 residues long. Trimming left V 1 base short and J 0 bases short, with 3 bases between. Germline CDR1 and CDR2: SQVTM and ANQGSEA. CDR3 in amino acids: CSVEAVNTEAFF. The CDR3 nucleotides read TGCAGCGTTGAAGCCGTGAACACTGAAGCTTTCTTT.

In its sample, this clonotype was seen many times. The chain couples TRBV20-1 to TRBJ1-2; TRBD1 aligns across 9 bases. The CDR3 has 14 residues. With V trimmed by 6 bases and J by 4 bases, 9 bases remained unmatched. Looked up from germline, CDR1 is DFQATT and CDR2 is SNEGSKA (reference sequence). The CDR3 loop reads CSATQGQGVYGYTF. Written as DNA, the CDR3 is TGCAGTGCCACCCAGGGACAGGGAGTCTATGGCTACACCTTC.

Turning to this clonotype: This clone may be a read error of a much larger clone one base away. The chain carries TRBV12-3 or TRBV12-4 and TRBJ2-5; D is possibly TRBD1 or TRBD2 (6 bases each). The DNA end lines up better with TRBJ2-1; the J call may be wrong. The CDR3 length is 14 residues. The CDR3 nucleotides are TGTGCCAGCAGTTTTCCGGGGGCCCAAGAGACCCAGTTCTTC. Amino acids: CASSFPGAQETQFF.

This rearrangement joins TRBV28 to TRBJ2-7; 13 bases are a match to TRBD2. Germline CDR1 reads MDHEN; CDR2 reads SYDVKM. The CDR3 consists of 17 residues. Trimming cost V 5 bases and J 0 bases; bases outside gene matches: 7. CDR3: CASSPEGLAGFSYEQYF. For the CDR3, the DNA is TGTGCCAGCAGTCCCGAGGGACTAGCGGGATTCTCCTACGAGCAGTACTTC.

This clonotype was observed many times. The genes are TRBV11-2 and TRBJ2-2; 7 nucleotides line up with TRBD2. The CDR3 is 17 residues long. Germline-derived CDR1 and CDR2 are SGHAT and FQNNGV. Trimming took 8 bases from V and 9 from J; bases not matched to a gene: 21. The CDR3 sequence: CASGSPPIGGVSRELFF. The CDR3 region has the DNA TGTGCCAGCGGTTCCCCCCCGATTGGGGGGGTGTCGCGGGAGCTGTTTTTT.

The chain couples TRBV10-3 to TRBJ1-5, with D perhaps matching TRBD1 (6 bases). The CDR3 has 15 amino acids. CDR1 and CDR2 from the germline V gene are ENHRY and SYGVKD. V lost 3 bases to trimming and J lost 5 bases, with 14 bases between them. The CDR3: CAISESGVSDQPQHF. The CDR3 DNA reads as TGTGCCATCAGTGAATCAGGGGTGAGTGATCAGCCCCAGCATTTT.

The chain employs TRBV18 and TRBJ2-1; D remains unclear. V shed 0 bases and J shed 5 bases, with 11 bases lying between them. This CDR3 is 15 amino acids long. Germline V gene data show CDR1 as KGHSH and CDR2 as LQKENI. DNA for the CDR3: TGTGCCAGCTCACCACCACTAACGTCTAACAATGAGCAGTTCTTC. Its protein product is CASSPPLTSNNEQFF.

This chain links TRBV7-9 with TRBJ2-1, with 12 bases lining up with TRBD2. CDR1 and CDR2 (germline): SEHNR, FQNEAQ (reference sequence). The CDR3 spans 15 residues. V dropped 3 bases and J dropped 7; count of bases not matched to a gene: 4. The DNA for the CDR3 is TGTGCCAGCAGCTTTGGACTAGCGGGGATGAATGAGCAGTTCTTC. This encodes CASSFGLAGMNEQFF.

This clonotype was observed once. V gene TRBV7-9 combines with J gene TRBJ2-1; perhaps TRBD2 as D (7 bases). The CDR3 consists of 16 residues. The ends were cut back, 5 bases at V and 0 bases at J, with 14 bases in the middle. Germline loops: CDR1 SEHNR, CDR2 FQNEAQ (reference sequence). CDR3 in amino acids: CASSPRGGSSYNEQFF. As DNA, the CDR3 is TGTGCCAGCAGCCCCAGGGGCGGGAGCTCCTACAATGAGCAGTTCTTC.

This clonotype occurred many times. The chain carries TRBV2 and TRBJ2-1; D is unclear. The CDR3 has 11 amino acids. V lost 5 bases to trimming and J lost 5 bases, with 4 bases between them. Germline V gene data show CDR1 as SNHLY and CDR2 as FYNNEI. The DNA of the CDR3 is TGTGCCAGCAGTCCCGACAATGAGCAGTTCTTC. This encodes CASSPDNEQFF.

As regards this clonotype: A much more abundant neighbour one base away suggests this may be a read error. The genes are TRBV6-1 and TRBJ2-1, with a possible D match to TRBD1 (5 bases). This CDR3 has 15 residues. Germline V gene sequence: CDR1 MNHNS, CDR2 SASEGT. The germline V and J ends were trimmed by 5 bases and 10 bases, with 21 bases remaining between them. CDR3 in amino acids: CASSIRARAAGEQFF. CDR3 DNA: TGTGCCAGCAGTATACGAGCCCGGGCCGCAGGGGAGCAGTTCTTC.

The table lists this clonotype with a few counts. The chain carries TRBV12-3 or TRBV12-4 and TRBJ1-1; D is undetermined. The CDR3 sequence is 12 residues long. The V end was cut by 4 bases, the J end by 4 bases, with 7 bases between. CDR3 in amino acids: CASSSVSTEAFF. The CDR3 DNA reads TGTGCCAGCAGTTCAGTGAGCACTGAAGCTTTCTTT.

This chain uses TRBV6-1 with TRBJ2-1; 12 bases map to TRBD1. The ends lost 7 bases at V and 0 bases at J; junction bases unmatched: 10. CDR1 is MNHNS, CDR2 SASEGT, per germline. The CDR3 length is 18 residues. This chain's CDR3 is CASNPGTGGLSSYNEQFF. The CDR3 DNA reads TGTGCCAGCAATCCCGGGACAGGGGGCCTGAGCTCCTACAATGAGCAGTTCTTC.

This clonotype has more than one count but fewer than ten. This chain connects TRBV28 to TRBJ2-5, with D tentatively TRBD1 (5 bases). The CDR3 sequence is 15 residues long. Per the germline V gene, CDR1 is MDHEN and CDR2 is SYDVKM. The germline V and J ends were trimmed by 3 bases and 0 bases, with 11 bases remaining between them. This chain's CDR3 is CASSFPLGDQETQYF. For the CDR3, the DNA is TGTGCCAGCAGTTTTCCCCTAGGGGACCAAGAGACCCAGTACTTC.

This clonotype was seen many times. The CDR3 DNA follows: TGTGCCAGCAGCTACAAGACAGGGGATCGATCACCCCTCCACTTT. It yields the protein CASSYKTGDRSPLHF. The J gene is TRBJ1-6, the V gene TRBV7-9; 8 nucleotides line up with TRBD1. The ends lost 4 bases at V and 10 bases at J; junction bases unmatched: 9. The CDR3 consists of 15 residues. CDR1 and CDR2 (germline): SEHNR, FQNEAQ (reference sequence).

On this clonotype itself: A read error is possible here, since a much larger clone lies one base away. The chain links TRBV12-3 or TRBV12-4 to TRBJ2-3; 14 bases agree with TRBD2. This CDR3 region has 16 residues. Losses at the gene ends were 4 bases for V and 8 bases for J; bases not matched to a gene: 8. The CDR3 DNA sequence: TGTGCCAGCAGTTCCCCGGGACTAGCGGGGGTTGGTACGCAGTATTTT. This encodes CASSSPGLAGVGTQYF.

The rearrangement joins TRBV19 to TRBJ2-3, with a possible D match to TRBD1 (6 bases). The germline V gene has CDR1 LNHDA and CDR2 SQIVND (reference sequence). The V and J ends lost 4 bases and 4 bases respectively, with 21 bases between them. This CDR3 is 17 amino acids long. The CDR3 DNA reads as TGTGCCAGTAGTACCCTCTGGACAGACCAAGGGGCAGATACGCAGTATTTT. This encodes CASSTLWTDQGADTQYF.

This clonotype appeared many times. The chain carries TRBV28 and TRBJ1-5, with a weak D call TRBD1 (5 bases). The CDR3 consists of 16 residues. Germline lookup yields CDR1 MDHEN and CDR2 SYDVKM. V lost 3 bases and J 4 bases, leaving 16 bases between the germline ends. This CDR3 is CASSFARVHLNQPQHF. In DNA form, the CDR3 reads TGTGCCAGCAGTTTTGCCAGGGTTCATCTAAATCAGCCCCAGCATTTT.

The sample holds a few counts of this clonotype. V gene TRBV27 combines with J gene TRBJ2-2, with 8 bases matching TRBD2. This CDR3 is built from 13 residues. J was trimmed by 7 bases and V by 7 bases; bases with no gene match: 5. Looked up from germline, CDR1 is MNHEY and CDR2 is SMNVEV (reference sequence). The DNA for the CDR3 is TGTGCCAGCACCGCAGGGACTAGCGGGGAGCTGTTTTTT. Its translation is CASTAGTSGELFF.

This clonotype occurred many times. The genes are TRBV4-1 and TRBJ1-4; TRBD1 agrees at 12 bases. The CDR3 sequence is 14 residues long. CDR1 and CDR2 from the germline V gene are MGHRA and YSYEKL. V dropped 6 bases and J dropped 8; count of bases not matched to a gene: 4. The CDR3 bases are TGCGCCAGCAGGGGGGACAGGGGGCAAGAAAAACTGTTTTTT. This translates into CASRGDRGQEKLFF.

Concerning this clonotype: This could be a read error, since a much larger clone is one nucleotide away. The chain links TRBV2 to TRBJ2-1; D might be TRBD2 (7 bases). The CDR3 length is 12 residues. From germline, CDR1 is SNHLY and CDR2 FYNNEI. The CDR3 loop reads CASKGGAYEQDF. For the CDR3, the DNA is TGTGCCAGCAAAGGGGGGGCCTACGAGCAGGACTTC.